The entry below describes one T cell receptor (beta chain). Its antigen is unknown. The data were obtained in a study of T cell responses to AZD1222 COVID-19 vaccine. Trimming removed 3 bases at V and 0 bases at J, with 11 bases between. CDR3 length equals 15 residues. In germline, CDR1 is LGHNA, CDR2 YNFKEQ. Findings and limits, study-wide: Across spike, vaccine-associated CD4 TCRs were found, dominant at 160-218 and 743-854. Most donors were white British and more were female, and clonal diversity was possibly underestimated.

Produced via immunoSEQ multiplex PCR; TCRdb's table is partial and in-frame only. The sample shows around 190,000 clones, approximately 86% of them seen only once. This clonotype originated in an adult in good health. The V and J genes are TRBV4-2 and TRBJ1-1; D is perhaps TRBD1 (6 bases). The specimen was peripheral blood, collected on day 0 of AZD1222 vaccination. In DNA, the CDR3 is TGTGCCAGCAGCCACGGACAGCGAATGAACACTGAAGCTTTCTTT. Protein: CASSHGQRMNTEAFF.